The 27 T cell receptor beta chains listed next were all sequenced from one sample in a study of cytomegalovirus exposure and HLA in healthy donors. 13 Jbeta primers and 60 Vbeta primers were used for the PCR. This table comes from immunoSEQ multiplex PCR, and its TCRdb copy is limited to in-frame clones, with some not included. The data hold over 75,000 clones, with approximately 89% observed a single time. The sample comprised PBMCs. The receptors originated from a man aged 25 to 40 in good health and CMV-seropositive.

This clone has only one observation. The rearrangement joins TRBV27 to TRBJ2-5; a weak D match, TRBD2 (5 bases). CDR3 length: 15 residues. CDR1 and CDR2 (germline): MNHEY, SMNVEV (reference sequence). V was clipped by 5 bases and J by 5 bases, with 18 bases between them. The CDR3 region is CASSGLWTFGETQYF. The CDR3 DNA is TGTGCCAGCAGTGGACTTTGGACCTTTGGGGAGACCCAGTACTTC.

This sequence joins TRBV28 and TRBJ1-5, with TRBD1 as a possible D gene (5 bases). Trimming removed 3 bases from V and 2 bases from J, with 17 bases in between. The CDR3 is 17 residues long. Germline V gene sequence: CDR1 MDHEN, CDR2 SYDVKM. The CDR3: CASSFRDLGIRNQPQHF. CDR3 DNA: TGTGCCAGCAGTTTTAGGGACTTGGGGATTCGCAATCAGCCCCAGCATTTT.

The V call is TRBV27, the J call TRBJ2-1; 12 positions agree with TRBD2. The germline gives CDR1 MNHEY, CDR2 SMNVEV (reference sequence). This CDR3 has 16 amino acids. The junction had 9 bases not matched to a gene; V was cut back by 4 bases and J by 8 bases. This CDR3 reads CASSSPLAGGIYEQFF. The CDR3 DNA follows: TGTGCCAGCAGTTCCCCCCTAGCGGGAGGGATCTATGAGCAGTTCTTC.

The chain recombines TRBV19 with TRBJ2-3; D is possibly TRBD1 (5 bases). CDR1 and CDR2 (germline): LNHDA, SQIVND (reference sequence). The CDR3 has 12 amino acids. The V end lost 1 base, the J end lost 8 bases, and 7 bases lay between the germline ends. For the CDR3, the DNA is TGTGCCAGTAGTATAGGGGGCAGTACGCAGTATTTT. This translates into CASSIGGSTQYF.

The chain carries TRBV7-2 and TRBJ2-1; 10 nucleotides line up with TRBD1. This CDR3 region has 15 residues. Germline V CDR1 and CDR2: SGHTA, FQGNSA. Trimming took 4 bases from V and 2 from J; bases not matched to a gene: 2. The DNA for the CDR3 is TGTGCCAGCAGCTCCGGACAGGGGGCCTACAATGAGCAGTTCTTC. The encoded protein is CASSSGQGAYNEQFF. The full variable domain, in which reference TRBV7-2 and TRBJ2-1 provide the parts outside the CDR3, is GAGVSQSPSNKVTEKGKDVELRCDPISGHTALYWYRQSLGQGLEFLIYFQGNSAPDKSGLPSDRFSAERTGGSVSTLTIQRTQQEDSAVYLCASSSGQGAYNEQFFGPGTRLTVL.

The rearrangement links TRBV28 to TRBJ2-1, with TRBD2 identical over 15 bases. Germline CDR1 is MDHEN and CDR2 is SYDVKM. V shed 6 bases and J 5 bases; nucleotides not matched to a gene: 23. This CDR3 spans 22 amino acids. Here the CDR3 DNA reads TGTGCCAGCAGAGATAAACTAGCAGGGTGGACTAGCGGGAGGGGAACCGACAATGAGCAGTTCTTC. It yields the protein CASRDKLAGWTSGRGTDNEQFF.

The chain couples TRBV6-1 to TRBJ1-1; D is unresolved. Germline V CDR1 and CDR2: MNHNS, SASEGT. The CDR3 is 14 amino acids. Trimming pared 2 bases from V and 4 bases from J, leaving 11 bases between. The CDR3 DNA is TGTGCCAGCAGTGAACTATGGGGAGGCACTGAAGCTTTCTTT. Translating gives CASSELWGGTEAFF.

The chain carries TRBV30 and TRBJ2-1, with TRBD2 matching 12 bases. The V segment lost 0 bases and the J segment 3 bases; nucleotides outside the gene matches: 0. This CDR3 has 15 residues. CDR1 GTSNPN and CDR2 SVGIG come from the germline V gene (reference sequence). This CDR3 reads CAWSVLAGGYNEQFF. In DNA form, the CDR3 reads TGTGCCTGGAGTGTACTAGCGGGGGGCTACAATGAGCAGTTCTTC.

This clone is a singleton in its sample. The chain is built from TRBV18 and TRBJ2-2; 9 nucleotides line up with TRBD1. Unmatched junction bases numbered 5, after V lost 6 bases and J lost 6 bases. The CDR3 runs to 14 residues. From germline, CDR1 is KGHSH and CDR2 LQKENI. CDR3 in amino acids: CASSFGQGPGELFF. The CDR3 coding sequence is TGTGCCAGCTCCTTTGGACAGGGGCCCGGGGAGCTGTTTTTT. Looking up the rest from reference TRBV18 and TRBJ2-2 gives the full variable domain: NAGVMQNPRHLVRRRGQEARLRCSPMKGHSHVYWYRQLPEEGLKFMVYLQKENIIDESGMPKERFSAEFPKEGPSILRIQQVVRGDSAAYFCASSFGQGPGELFFGEGSRLTVL.

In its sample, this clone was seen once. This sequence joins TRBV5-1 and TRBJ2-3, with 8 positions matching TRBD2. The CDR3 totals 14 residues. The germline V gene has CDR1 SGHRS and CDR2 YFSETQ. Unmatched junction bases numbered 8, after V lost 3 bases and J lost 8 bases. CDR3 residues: CASSSQREWGTQYF. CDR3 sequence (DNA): TGCGCCAGCAGCTCCCAGCGGGAGTGGGGTACGCAGTATTTT. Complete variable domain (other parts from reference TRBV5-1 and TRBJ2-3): KAGVTQTPRYLIKTRGQQVTLSCSPISGHRSVSWYQQTPGQGLQFLFEYFSETQRNKGNFPGRFSGRQFSNSRSEMNVSTLELGDSALYLCASSSQREWGTQYFGPGTRLTVL.

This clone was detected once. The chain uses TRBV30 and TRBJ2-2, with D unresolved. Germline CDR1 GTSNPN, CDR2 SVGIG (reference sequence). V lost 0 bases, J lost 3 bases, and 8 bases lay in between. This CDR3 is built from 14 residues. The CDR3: CAWSVLLHTGELFF. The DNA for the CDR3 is TGTGCCTGGAGTGTTCTCCTCCACACCGGGGAGCTGTTTTTT. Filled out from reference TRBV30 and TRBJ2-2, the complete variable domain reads SQTIHQWPATLVQPVGSPLSLECTVEGTSNPNLYWYRQAAGRGLQLLFYSVGIGQISSEVPQNLSASRPQDRQFILSSKKLLLSDSGFYLCAWSVLLHTGELFFGEGSRLTVL.

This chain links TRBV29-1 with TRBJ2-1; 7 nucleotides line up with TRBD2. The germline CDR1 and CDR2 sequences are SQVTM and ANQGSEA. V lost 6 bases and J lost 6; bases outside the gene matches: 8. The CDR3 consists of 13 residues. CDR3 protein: CSVAIGRGNEQFF. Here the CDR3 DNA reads TGCAGCGTCGCGATAGGGAGGGGCAATGAGCAGTTCTTC.

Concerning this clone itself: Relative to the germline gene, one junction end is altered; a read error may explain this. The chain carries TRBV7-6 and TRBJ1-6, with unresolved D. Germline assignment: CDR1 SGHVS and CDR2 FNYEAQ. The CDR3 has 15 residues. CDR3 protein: CTSSLEAQDNSPLHF. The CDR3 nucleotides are TGTACCAGCAGCTTAGAGGCCCAGGATAATTCACCCCTCCACTTT.

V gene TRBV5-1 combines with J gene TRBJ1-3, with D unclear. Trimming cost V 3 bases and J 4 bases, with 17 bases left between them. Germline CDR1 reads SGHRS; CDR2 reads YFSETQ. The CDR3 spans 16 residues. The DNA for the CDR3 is TGCGCCAGCAGCTCGTCTTTTAGAGGGTTCGGAAACACCATATATTTT. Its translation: CASSSSFRGFGNTIYF.

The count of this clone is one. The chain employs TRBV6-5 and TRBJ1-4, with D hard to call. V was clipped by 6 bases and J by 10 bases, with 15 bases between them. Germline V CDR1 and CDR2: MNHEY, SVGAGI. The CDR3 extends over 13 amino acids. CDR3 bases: TGTGCCAGCAGCCGCGGAAGGGAGGGAAAACTGTTTTTT. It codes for CASSRGREGKLFF.

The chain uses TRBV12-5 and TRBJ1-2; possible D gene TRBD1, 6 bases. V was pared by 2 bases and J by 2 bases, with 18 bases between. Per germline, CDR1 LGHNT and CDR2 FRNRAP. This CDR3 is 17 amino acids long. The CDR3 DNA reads TGTGCTAGTGGTTTGCTGTACGATGGACAGTCCAACTATGGCTACACCTTC. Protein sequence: CASGLLYDGQSNYGYTF.

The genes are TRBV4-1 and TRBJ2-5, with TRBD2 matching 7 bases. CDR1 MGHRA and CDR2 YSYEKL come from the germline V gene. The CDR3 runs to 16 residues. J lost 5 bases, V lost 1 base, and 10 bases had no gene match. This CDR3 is CASSQVGGGPGETQYF. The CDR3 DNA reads TGCGCCAGCAGCCAAGTTGGGGGAGGGCCGGGGGAGACCCAGTACTTC.

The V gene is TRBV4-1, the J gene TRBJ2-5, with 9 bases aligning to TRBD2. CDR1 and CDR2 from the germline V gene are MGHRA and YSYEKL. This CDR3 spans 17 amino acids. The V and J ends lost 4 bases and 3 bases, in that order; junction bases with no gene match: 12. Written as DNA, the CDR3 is TGCGCCAGCAGCCCCCTGGATCGGGGCGGGAGGGAAGAGACCCAGTACTTC. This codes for CASSPLDRGGREETQYF.

The DNA for the CDR3 is TGTGCCAGCAGTTTGGGGGGGTGGGGTGGCTACACCTTC. Translated, it gives CASSLGGWGGYTF. The chain uses TRBV28 and TRBJ1-2; a possible D gene is TRBD1 (5 bases). Germline loops: CDR1 MDHEN, CDR2 SYDVKM. The CDR3 has 13 residues. V was clipped by 3 bases and J by 7 bases, with 12 bases between them.

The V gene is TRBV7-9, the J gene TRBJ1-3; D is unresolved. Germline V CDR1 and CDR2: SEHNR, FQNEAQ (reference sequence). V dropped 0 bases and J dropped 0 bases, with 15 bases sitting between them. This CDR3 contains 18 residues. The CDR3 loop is CASSLAKHSHRSGNTIYF. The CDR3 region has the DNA TGTGCCAGCAGCTTAGCCAAACACAGCCACCGCTCTGGAAACACCATATATTTT.

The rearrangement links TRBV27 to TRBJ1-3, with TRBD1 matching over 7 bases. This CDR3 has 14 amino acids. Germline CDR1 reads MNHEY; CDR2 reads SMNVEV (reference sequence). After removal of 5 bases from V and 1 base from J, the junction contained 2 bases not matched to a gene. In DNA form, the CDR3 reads TGTGCCAGCAGTATCAGGGGGTCTGGAAACACCATATATTTT. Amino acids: CASSIRGSGNTIYF.

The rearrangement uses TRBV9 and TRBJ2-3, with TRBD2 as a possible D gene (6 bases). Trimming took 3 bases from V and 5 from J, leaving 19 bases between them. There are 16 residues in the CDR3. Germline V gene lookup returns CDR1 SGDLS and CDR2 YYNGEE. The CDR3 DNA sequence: TGTGCCAGCAGCGCCTTCTTAGCGGATGGAGGAGATACGCAGTATTTT. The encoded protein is CASSAFLADGGDTQYF.

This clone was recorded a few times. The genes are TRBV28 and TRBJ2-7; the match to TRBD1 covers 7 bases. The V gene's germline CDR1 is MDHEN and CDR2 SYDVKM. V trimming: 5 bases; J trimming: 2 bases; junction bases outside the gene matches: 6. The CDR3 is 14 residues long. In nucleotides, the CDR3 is TGTGCCAGCAGTACTCGGACAGGAACCTACGAGCAGTACTTC. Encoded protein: CASSTRTGTYEQYF.

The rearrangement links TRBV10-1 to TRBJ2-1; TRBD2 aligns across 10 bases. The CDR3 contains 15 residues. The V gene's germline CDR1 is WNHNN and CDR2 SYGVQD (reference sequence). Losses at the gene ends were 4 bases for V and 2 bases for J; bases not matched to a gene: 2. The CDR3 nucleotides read TGCGCCAGCAGTGTGGGGACTAGCGCCTACAATGAGCAGTTCTTC. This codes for CASSVGTSAYNEQFF.

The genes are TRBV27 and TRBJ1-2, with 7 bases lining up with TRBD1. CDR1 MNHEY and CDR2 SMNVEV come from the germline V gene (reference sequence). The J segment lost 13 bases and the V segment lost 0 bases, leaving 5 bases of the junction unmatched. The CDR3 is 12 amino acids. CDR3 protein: CASSLSGQAFTF. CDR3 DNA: TGTGCCAGCAGTTTATCTGGACAGGCTTTCACCTTC.

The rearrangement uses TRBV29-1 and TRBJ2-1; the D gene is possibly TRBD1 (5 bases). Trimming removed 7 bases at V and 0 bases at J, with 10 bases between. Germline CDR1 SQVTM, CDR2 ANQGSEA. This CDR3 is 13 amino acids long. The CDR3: CSAETDSYNEQFF. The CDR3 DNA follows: TGCAGCGCAGAGACAGACTCCTACAATGAGCAGTTCTTC.

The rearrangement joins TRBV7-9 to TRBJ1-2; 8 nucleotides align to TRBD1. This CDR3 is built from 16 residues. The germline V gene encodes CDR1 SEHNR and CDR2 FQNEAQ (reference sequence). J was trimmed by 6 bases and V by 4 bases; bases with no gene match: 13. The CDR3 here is CASSSGDRGETDGYTF. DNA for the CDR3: TGTGCCAGCAGCTCCGGTGACAGGGGTGAGACGGATGGCTACACCTTC. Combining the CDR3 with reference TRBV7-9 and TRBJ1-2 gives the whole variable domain DTGVSQNPRHKITKRGQNVTFRCDPISEHNRLYWYRQTLGQGPEFLTYFQNEAQLEKSRLLSDRFSAERPKGSFSTLEIQRTEQGDSAMYLCASSSGDRGETDGYTFGSGTRLTVV.